These 18 T cell receptor beta chains share one sample of origin, sequenced in a study of OX40 agonist ivuxolimab in advanced cancers. Using immunoSEQ multiplex PCR, the repertoire was profiled, and TCRdb retains in-frame clones only, with some absent. The sample has fewer than 25,000 clones, 65% to 85% seen once. The starting material was CD4+ or CD8+ T cells sorted from blood, obtained in a trial of the OX40 agonist ivuxolimab. The receptors were sampled from an adult with an advanced solid tumor such as melanoma, head and neck, liver or kidney cancer.

This chain links TRBV4-3 with TRBJ2-1, with a tentative D call TRBD1 (5 bases). Germline CDR1 and CDR2: LGHNA and YSLEER. The CDR3 covers 18 residues. The V end was cut by 0 bases, the J end by 6 bases, with 21 bases between. CDR3 loop: CASSQDGLGPGPGNEQFF. The CDR3 nucleotides read TGCGCCAGCAGCCAAGACGGCCTGGGGCCAGGGCCGGGCAATGAGCAGTTCTTC.

The genes are TRBV10-1 and TRBJ2-7; D is unclear. The CDR3 consists of 10 residues. V was shortened by 7 bases and J by 6 bases, with 7 bases between the two germline ends. CDR1 and CDR2 (germline): WNHNN, SYGVQD (reference sequence). The CDR3 DNA follows: TGCGCCAGCACCCCGGGCGAGCAGTACTTC. It specifies CASTPGEQYF.

V gene TRBV19 combines with J gene TRBJ2-7, with D possibly TRBD1 on 5 matching bases. There are 14 residues in the CDR3. Trimming pared 7 bases from V and 0 bases from J, leaving 13 bases between. Germline V gene data show CDR1 as LNHDA and CDR2 as SQIVND (reference sequence). CDR3 amino acids: CASTPSQGSYEQYF. CDR3 in DNA: TGTGCCAGTACCCCAAGCCAGGGCTCCTACGAGCAGTACTTC.

The chain links TRBV7-9 to TRBJ2-2; D is uncertain. Trimming stripped 1 base from V and 2 bases from J, with 17 bases between. This CDR3 is 18 amino acids long. CDR1 is SEHNR and CDR2 is FQNEAQ in the germline V gene (reference sequence). In DNA, the CDR3 is TGTGCCAGCAGCTTAGTCGGGTCTTTATCCTTCAACACCGGGGAGCTGTTTTTT. It specifies CASSLVGSLSFNTGELFF.

The V gene is TRBV27, the J gene TRBJ2-5, with 9 positions matching TRBD1. J lost 4 bases, V lost 6 bases, and 3 bases had no gene match. Germline assignment: CDR1 MNHEY and CDR2 SMNVEV (reference sequence). The CDR3 runs to 13 residues. Written as DNA, the CDR3 is TGTGCCAGCAGATCGGGACAGGGAGAGACCCAGTACTTC. It codes for CASRSGQGETQYF.

J is TRBJ2-1 and V is TRBV5-1; TRBD1 might be the D (5 bases). The V gene's germline CDR1 is SGHRS and CDR2 YFSETQ. CDR3 length: 15 residues. V lost 0 bases, J lost 3 bases, and 10 bases lay in between. The CDR3 DNA is TGCGCCAGCAGCTTGGACTGGGGCATCTACAATGAGCAGTTCTTC. Encoded protein: CASSLDWGIYNEQFF. The variable domain in full, with the rest retrieved from reference TRBV5-1 and TRBJ2-1, is KAGVTQTPRYLIKTRGQQVTLSCSPISGHRSVSWYQQTPGQGLQFLFEYFSETQRNKGNFPGRFSGRQFSNSRSEMNVSTLELGDSALYLCASSLDWGIYNEQFFGPGTRLTVL.

The V call is TRBV7-9, the J call TRBJ1-1; D unresolved. V lost 6 bases, J lost 6 bases, and 11 bases lay in between. The germline V gene encodes CDR1 SEHNR and CDR2 FQNEAQ (reference sequence). The CDR3 runs 12 residues. CDR3 sequence (DNA): TGTGCCAGCAGAGCCGGGCTCGCTGAAGCTTTCTTT. It specifies CASRAGLAEAFF.

This clone is a singleton in its sample. Here the CDR3 DNA reads TGTGCCAGCAGTTACGGTGGGGAGGGCTATGGCTACACCTTC. Amino acids: CASSYGGEGYGYTF. The rearrangement links TRBV6-6 to TRBJ1-2; unclear D gene. This CDR3 region has 14 residues. V lost 2 bases, J lost 4 bases, and 11 bases lay in between. Germline lookup yields CDR1 MNHNY and CDR2 SVGAGI (reference sequence).

The J gene is TRBJ1-3, the V gene TRBV19; tentatively, D is TRBD1 (6 bases). From germline, CDR1 is LNHDA and CDR2 SQIVND (reference sequence). The CDR3 consists of 17 residues. V lost 8 bases to trimming and J lost 4 bases, with 24 bases between them. The DNA for the CDR3 is TGTGCCAGTCAAACCGCCTACCCACAGGGATCCGGAAACACCATATATTTT. Its translation: CASQTAYPQGSGNTIYF.

This chain uses TRBV5-6 with TRBJ2-1; the D is unclear. Trimming stripped 1 base from V and 12 bases from J, with 14 bases between. CDR3 size: 13 residues. CDR1 is SGHDT, CDR2 YYEEEE, per germline. The CDR3 reads CASSLFNTGRQFF. The CDR3 DNA sequence: TGTGCCAGCAGCTTGTTCAATACCGGCAGGCAGTTCTTC.

The chain carries TRBV9 and TRBJ2-7, with D maybe TRBD2 (6 bases). Germline V gene sequence: CDR1 SGDLS, CDR2 YYNGEE. This CDR3 has 15 residues. Trimming removed 0 bases from V and 2 bases from J, with 12 bases in between. CDR3: CASSVGGGGPYEQYF. CDR3 nucleotides: TGTGCCAGCAGCGTAGGGGGAGGAGGCCCCTACGAGCAGTACTTC.

The gene calls are TRBV7-6 and TRBJ2-2; D is possibly TRBD1 or TRBD2 (5 bases each). V was shortened by 6 bases and J by 1 base, with 15 bases between the two germline ends. Germline V lookup: CDR1 SGHVS, CDR2 FNYEAQ. The CDR3 contains 16 residues. The DNA for the CDR3 is TGTGCCAGCAGTCCTGTGGTGGGGGAGAACACCGGGGAGCTGTTTTTT. Its translation is CASSPVVGENTGELFF.

Here the CDR3 DNA reads TGTGCCAGCAGTCCACTCGGCGGGACAGTCGAGCAGTACTTC. It codes for CASSPLGGTVEQYF. The chain recombines TRBV14 with TRBJ2-7; TRBD1 is a possible D gene (7 bases). The CDR3 totals 14 residues. Trimming stripped 6 bases from V and 6 bases from J, with 18 bases between. CDR1 is SGHDN and CDR2 is FVKESK in the germline V gene.

This clone came up once. The chain carries TRBV25-1 and TRBJ2-1, with a possible D match to TRBD1 (6 bases). Germline CDR1 reads MGHDK; CDR2 reads SYGVNS. CDR3 size: 13 residues. V lost 5 bases and J 5 bases, leaving 10 bases between the germline ends. The CDR3 nucleotides are TGTGCCAGCAGTTCGGGACACCACAATGAGCAGTTCTTC. The encoded protein is CASSSGHHNEQFF.

In this sample, this clone turned up once. J is TRBJ1-1 and V is TRBV19; D possibly corresponds to TRBD1 (6 bases). Germline V gene sequence: CDR1 LNHDA, CDR2 SQIVND (reference sequence). V lost 3 bases and J lost 11, with 22 bases in between. This CDR3 comprises 15 residues. The CDR3 DNA is TGTGCCAGTAGTATCCCGACAGGATCGAGGTATCGGGCTTTCTTT. This gives the protein CASSIPTGSRYRAFF.

The chain employs TRBV29-1 and TRBJ2-1; 7 bases map to TRBD1. Germline V lookup: CDR1 SQVTM, CDR2 ANQGSEA. The CDR3 spans 13 residues. V shed 5 bases, J shed 4 bases, and the junction held 5 bases outside the gene matches. DNA for the CDR3: TGCAGCGTTCCCGGGACAGATTACAATGAGCAGTTCTTC. This translates into CSVPGTDYNEQFF.

The chain links TRBV29-1 to TRBJ2-1, with TRBD2 as a possible D gene (6 bases). CDR1 and CDR2 (germline): SQVTM, ANQGSEA. Trimming left V 0 bases short and J 10 bases short, with 10 bases between. The CDR3 is 12 residues long. The DNA of the CDR3 is TGCAGCGTTGAAGATCGGGGGAGCGAGCAGTTCTTC. Translation gives CSVEDRGSEQFF.

On this clone: The germline gene is not matched at one end of the junction; a read error may be the cause. The chain uses TRBV5-8 and TRBJ1-2, with D hard to call. This CDR3 is 12 amino acids long. CDR1 SGHTS and CDR2 YDEGEE come from the germline V gene. CDR3 region: CASSSFQRGVIF. In DNA, the CDR3 is TGTGCCAGCAGCTCGTTTCAGCGCGGCGTGATATTC.